This passage covers 29 T cell receptor beta chains from one sample sequenced in a study of blood T cell repertoires in COVID-19. TCRdb keeps only in-frame clones here, not all; method: immunoSEQ multiplex PCR. Found here are roughly 130,000 clones, 65% to 90% of them singletons; the top ten hold around 2.3%. Sequencing input: PBMCs or T cells enriched from blood (not recorded which). Receptor source: a woman in her forties or fifties who had recovered from COVID-19.

The V call is TRBV18, the J call TRBJ1-1; D is unresolved. The CDR3 is 15 amino acids. V shed 0 bases and J shed 2 bases, with 10 bases lying between them. CDR1 and CDR2 from the germline V gene are KGHSH and LQKENI. The DNA of the CDR3 is TGTGCCAGCTCACCACCCCGGCGGGTAAACACTGAAGCTTTCTTT. It specifies CASSPPRRVNTEAFF. Full variable domain (remainder filled in from reference TRBV18 and TRBJ1-1): NAGVMQNPRHLVRRRGQEARLRCSPMKGHSHVYWYRQLPEEGLKFMVYLQKENIIDESGMPKERFSAEFPKEGPSILRIQQVVRGDSAAYFCASSPPRRVNTEAFFGQGTRLTVV.

V and J are TRBV6-5 and TRBJ2-7; 7 nucleotides align to TRBD2. Germline V gives CDR1 MNHEY, CDR2 SVGAGI. The V segment lost 0 bases and the J segment 2 bases; nucleotides outside the gene matches: 4. This CDR3 region has 15 residues. In nucleotides, the CDR3 is TGTGCCAGCAGTTACTCGATGGGGGGGGCCTACGAGCAGTACTTC. Translation gives CASSYSMGGAYEQYF.

The chain has TRBV7-2 and TRBJ2-1; 7 bases line up with TRBD2. V was pared by 11 bases and J by 2 bases, with 12 bases of the junction left unmatched. The CDR3 has 15 residues. Germline V lookup: CDR1 SGHTA, CDR2 FQGNSA. CDR3 protein: CASTLWGGAYNEQFF. As DNA, the CDR3 is TGTGCCTCTACCCTGTGGGGGGGGGCCTACAATGAGCAGTTCTTC.

The chain uses TRBV29-1 and TRBJ2-6; the D is unclear. CDR3 length: 15 amino acids. Trimming left V 2 bases short and J 0 bases short, with 8 bases between. Per the germline V gene, CDR1 is SQVTM and CDR2 is ANQGSEA. In nucleotides, the CDR3 is TGCAGCGTTGAATCTGTCAGCTCTGGGGCCAACGTCCTGACTTTC. Amino acid sequence: CSVESVSSGANVLTF.

V usage is TRBV4-2 and J usage is TRBJ1-4; 7 bases line up with TRBD1. V shed 1 base and J 4 bases; nucleotides not matched to a gene: 6. This CDR3 region has 16 residues. Germline values: CDR1 LGHNA, CDR2 YNFKEQ. The CDR3 DNA reads TGTGCCAGCAGCCAAGGGCAGGGGGAACTTAATGAAAAACTGTTTTTT. Amino acids: CASSQGQGELNEKLFF.

V and J are TRBV5-1 and TRBJ1-6; 8 positions match TRBD1. The CDR3 consists of 14 residues. Trimming took 4 bases from V and 9 from J; bases not matched to a gene: 6. Germline CDR1 and CDR2: SGHRS and YFSETQ. The CDR3 is CASSISGTGSPLHF. DNA for the CDR3: TGCGCCAGCAGCATTTCCGGGACAGGTTCACCCCTCCACTTT. The full variable domain, rest sourced from reference TRBV5-1 and TRBJ1-6, is KAGVTQTPRYLIKTRGQQVTLSCSPISGHRSVSWYQQTPGQGLQFLFEYFSETQRNKGNFPGRFSGRQFSNSRSEMNVSTLELGDSALYLCASSISGTGSPLHFGNGTRLTVT.

This clone has more than one count but fewer than ten. The chain carries TRBV6-2 or TRBV6-3 and TRBJ2-2, with D perhaps matching TRBD2 (6 bases). V shed 2 bases and J shed 2 bases, with 9 bases lying between them. The CDR3 contains 15 residues. CDR1 and CDR2 from the germline V gene are MNHEY and SVGEGT. CDR3 nucleotide sequence: TGTGCCAGCAGTTACCTCGGGAGAAACACCGGGGAGCTGTTTTTT. It translates to CASSYLGRNTGELFF.

The gene calls are TRBV9 and TRBJ1-4; D gene unclear. Germline V CDR1 and CDR2: SGDLS, YYNGEE. V gave up 0 bases and J gave up 5 bases, with 8 bases separating them. The CDR3 is made up of 14 amino acids. The CDR3 DNA reads as TGTGCCAGCAGCGTAGAAGCCTGGAATGAAAAACTGTTTTTT. Amino acids: CASSVEAWNEKLFF.

The chain is built from TRBV9 and TRBJ1-2, with D possibly being TRBD1 (6 bases). Deletions cut 3 bases from V and 6 bases from J, with 15 bases between. From germline, CDR1 is SGDLS and CDR2 YYNGEE. This CDR3 is 14 amino acids long. CDR3 DNA sequence: TGTGCCAGCAGCGCCTCAGGGGAGGGGGATGGCTACACCTTC. Translating gives CASSASGEGDGYTF.

This clone has just a few counts. The V and J genes are TRBV2 and TRBJ1-5, with D unclear. Trimming pared 3 bases from V and 0 bases from J, leaving 15 bases between. Germline CDR1 SNHLY, CDR2 FYNNEI. The CDR3 spans 17 residues. The CDR3, as DNA: TGTGCCAGCAGTGATCTTGGCGGTGGCCATAGCAATCAGCCCCAGCATTTT. Its translation: CASSDLGGGHSNQPQHF.

This chain uses TRBV4-3 with TRBJ1-1; D gene ambiguous. Germline assignment: CDR1 LGHNA and CDR2 YSLEER. This CDR3 region has 15 residues. V was trimmed by 0 bases and J by 3 bases, leaving 11 bases between them. CDR3 bases: TGCGCCAGCAGCCAAGACAGGTCCGGGGACACTGAAGCTTTCTTT. Residues: CASSQDRSGDTEAFF.

The rearrangement links TRBV21-1 to TRBJ2-2; the table's D call, TRBD1, has no DNA check behind it. TRBV21-1 is a known pseudogene. This CDR3 has 16 amino acids. CDR3 region: CASSKGLAENTGELFF. The CDR3 DNA reads TGTGCCAGCAGCAAAGGGCTGGCAGAGAACACCGGGGAGCTGTTTTTT.

The chain recombines TRBV7-2 with TRBJ2-3; 12 positions agree with TRBD2. CDR3 length: 16 amino acids. From germline, CDR1 is SGHTA and CDR2 FQGNSA. The V segment lost 5 bases and the J segment 1 base; nucleotides outside the gene matches: 4. This CDR3 reads CASSLRLAGGTDTQYF. The DNA for the CDR3 is TGTGCCAGCAGCCTTCGACTAGCGGGGGGCACAGATACGCAGTATTTT.

CDR3 nucleotide sequence: TGTGCCAGCAGTCAGAAGGCCTGGGAGGGCTACAATGAGCAGTTCTTC. It specifies CASSQKAWEGYNEQFF. The V and J genes are TRBV7-9 and TRBJ2-1; 7 positions agree with TRBD2. The CDR3 has 16 residues. Germline V CDR1 and CDR2: SEHNR, FQNEAQ (reference sequence). The V gene end was trimmed by 6 bases and the J gene end by 3 bases; junction bases not matched to a gene: 11.

The V and J genes are TRBV9 and TRBJ1-4, with D unclear. Germline loops: CDR1 SGDLS, CDR2 YYNGEE. CDR3 length: 15 amino acids. Trimming cost V 0 bases and J 1 base, with 7 bases left between them. The CDR3: CASSVDGKTNEKLFF. The CDR3 DNA follows: TGTGCCAGCAGCGTAGACGGGAAAACTAATGAAAAACTGTTTTTT.

The chain has TRBV11-2 and TRBJ1-4, with TRBD1 matching 8 bases. This CDR3 contains 15 residues. With 3 bases clipped from V and 2 bases from J, the junction kept 2 bases outside the gene matches. Germline V lookup: CDR1 SGHAT, CDR2 FQNNGV. The CDR3 region is CASSFRGRTNEKLFF. DNA for the CDR3: TGTGCCAGCAGCTTCAGGGGGCGGACTAATGAAAAACTGTTTTTT.

J is TRBJ1-3 and V is TRBV2; D unclear. The V end was cut by 5 bases, the J end by 0 bases, with 8 bases between. The CDR3 covers 14 residues. Per germline, CDR1 SNHLY and CDR2 FYNNEI. The CDR3 is CASSLGLSGNTIYF. The CDR3 nucleotides are TGTGCCAGCAGTTTGGGCCTCTCTGGAAACACCATATATTTT.

The chain joins TRBV2 to TRBJ2-5; D may be TRBD1 (6 bases). This CDR3 is built from 13 residues. Germline V gives CDR1 SNHLY, CDR2 FYNNEI. Trimming shortened V by 11 bases and J by 5 bases, and 18 bases separated the two germline ends. The CDR3 protein is CAGRAGVRETQYF. CDR3 in DNA: TGTGCCGGTAGAGCAGGGGTACGGGAGACCCAGTACTTC.

V is TRBV7-8 and J is TRBJ1-6; TRBD1 matches 11 bases. The length of the CDR3 is 15 residues. In germline, CDR1 is SGHVS, CDR2 FQNEAQ. V was pared by 1 base and J by 9 bases, with 2 bases of the junction left unmatched. In nucleotides, the CDR3 is TGTGCCAGCAGCTTAGTAGGGACAGGGGGTTCACCCCTCCACTTT. Protein product: CASSLVGTGGSPLHF.

DNA for the CDR3: TGTGCCAGCAGCAAAGGGGGAAAACAGGGGGCGAGGAATGAGCAGTTCTTC. Its translation: CASSKGGKQGARNEQFF. The chain employs TRBV21-1 and TRBJ2-1; TRBD1 is the table's D call, not checked against the DNA. TRBV21-1 is recorded as a pseudogene. The CDR3 has 17 amino acids.

Notes on this clone: The same CDR3 arises from other DNA sequences in this sample as well. The chain uses TRBV10-2 and TRBJ2-7; 7 bases match TRBD1. V shed 4 bases and J 2 bases; nucleotides not matched to a gene: 2. Germline loops: CDR1 WSHSY, CDR2 SAAADI. The CDR3 spans 13 residues. In nucleotides, the CDR3 is TGCGCCAGCAGTGCTCAGGGGGCCTACGAGCAGTACTTC. This gives the protein CASSAQGAYEQYF.

V is TRBV5-5 and J is TRBJ1-2, with 9 nucleotides matching TRBD1. Germline loops: CDR1 SGHKS, CDR2 YYEKEE (reference sequence). After removal of 5 bases from V and 4 bases from J, the junction contained 9 bases not matched to a gene. This CDR3 has 15 amino acids. The CDR3 DNA reads as TGTGCCAGCAGGCAGGGACAGGGCTTACTCTATGGCTACACCTTC. It specifies CASRQGQGLLYGYTF.

The CDR3 bases are TGCGCCAGCAGCTTACAGGGTCGTGATCAGCCCCAGCATTTT. This sequence encodes CASSLQGRDQPQHF. The chain uses TRBV5-1 and TRBJ1-5; D might be TRBD1 (6 bases). The V gene lost 2 bases and the J gene lost 5 bases, with 11 bases spanning the gap. Germline V gene sequence: CDR1 SGHRS, CDR2 YFSETQ. The CDR3 sequence is 14 residues long.

V gene TRBV5-1 combines with J gene TRBJ2-7; 9 nucleotides match TRBD1. Trimming cost V 8 bases and J 5 bases; bases outside gene matches: 5. The CDR3 is 12 residues long. Germline V gives CDR1 SGHRS, CDR2 YFSETQ. DNA of the CDR3: TGCGCCAGTCGACAGGGGGGTAACGAGCAGTACTTC. Amino acid sequence: CASRQGGNEQYF.

This chain uses TRBV11-3 with TRBJ1-6; D is uncertain. Germline V gene lookup returns CDR1 SGHNT and CDR2 YENEEA. This CDR3 region has 14 residues. With 2 bases removed from V and 6 bases from J, the gap between germline ends came to 8 bases. The CDR3 sequence is CASSLRVGNSPLHF. In DNA, the CDR3 is TGTGCCAGCAGCTTACGGGTGGGTAATTCACCCCTCCACTTT.

This chain connects TRBV5-6 to TRBJ2-3; TRBD1 aligns across 8 bases. Trimming took 1 base from V and 1 from J; bases not matched to a gene: 5. CDR3 length: 16 residues. The germline V gene encodes CDR1 SGHDT and CDR2 YYEEEE. The CDR3 DNA is TGTGCCAGCAGCTTGACAGGGGGATGGGGCACAGATACGCAGTATTTT. Encoded protein: CASSLTGGWGTDTQYF.

J is TRBJ1-2 and V is TRBV7-9; 9 nucleotides align to TRBD1. J lost 7 bases, V lost 3 bases, and 0 bases had no gene match. The CDR3 covers 12 residues. Germline V gives CDR1 SEHNR, CDR2 FQNEAQ (reference sequence). CDR3 nucleotide sequence: TGTGCCAGCAGCTTGGACAGGGGTGGCTACACCTTC. It is translated as CASSLDRGGYTF.

This clone was seen a few times. The chain is built from TRBV7-9 and TRBJ1-5; D is unclear. Germline values: CDR1 SEHNR, CDR2 FQNEAQ (reference sequence). Trimming shortened V by 5 bases and J by 6 bases, and 17 bases separated the two germline ends. The CDR3 contains 15 residues. The CDR3 DNA reads as TGTGCCAGCAGCCTCCGGGTCCTAGCTTCTCAGCCCCAGCATTTT. This codes for CASSLRVLASQPQHF.

The sample holds one count of this clone. V is TRBV6-1 and J is TRBJ2-7; TRBD1 matches at 10 bases. The CDR3 totals 16 residues. Germline V lookup: CDR1 MNHNS, CDR2 SASEGT. V trimming: 1 base; J trimming: 5 bases; junction bases outside the gene matches: 8. The CDR3, as DNA: TGTGCCAGCAGTGAAGGGACGGGACAGGGGAGCCACGAGCAGTACTTC. It is translated as CASSEGTGQGSHEQYF.